A single sample is the source of the 17 T cell receptor beta chains below, sequenced in a study of T-cell memory formation after mild COVID-19. From the 5' RACE reads, TCRdb called clonotypes with MiXCR, one entry per CDR3 protein. The table records hundreds of thousands of distinct CDR3 sequences, 17% of them present only once. Sequencing was carried out using PBMCs or a T cell subset sorted from them (not recorded which). The receptor set was obtained from an adult woman who had mild COVID-19 (a few samples of this study predate the infection). Cell type and time point are not known.

The rearrangement uses TRBV15 and TRBJ2-7; 8 positions agree with TRBD1. The CDR3 loop spans 15 amino acids. Germline CDR1 and CDR2: LNHNV and YYDKDF (reference sequence). V lost 5 bases, J lost 2 bases, and 8 bases stayed unmatched. CDR3: CATSSGRGLTYEQYF. The CDR3 DNA sequence: TGTGCCACCAGCTCGGGCAGGGGGCTTACCTACGAGCAGTACTTC. Full variable domain (missing parts from reference TRBV15 and TRBJ2-7): DAMVIQNPRYQVTQFGKPVTLSCSQTLNHNVMYWYQQKSSQAPKLLFHYYDKDFNNEADTPDNFQSRRPNTSFCFLDIRSPGLGDTAMYLCATSSGRGLTYEQYFGPGTRLTVT.

This clonotype was observed a handful of times. This rearrangement joins TRBV30 to TRBJ2-1, with D possibly matching TRBD1 (6 bases). This CDR3 is built from 14 residues. V shed 3 bases and J shed 3 bases, with 12 bases lying between them. Germline values: CDR1 GTSNPN, CDR2 SVGIG (reference sequence). The CDR3 loop is CAWSEDRLYNEQFF. In nucleotides, the CDR3 is TGTGCCTGGAGCGAGGACAGACTCTACAATGAGCAGTTCTTC.

This clonotype was seen many times. The chain joins TRBV5-1 to TRBJ2-1, with a tentative D call TRBD1 (5 bases). Germline V gene lookup returns CDR1 SGHRS and CDR2 YFSETQ. V dropped 6 bases and J dropped 4 bases, with 14 bases sitting between them. This CDR3 is 14 amino acids long. CDR3 nucleotide sequence: TGCGCCAGCATGGCTTGGGGCGCTTACAATGAGCAGTTCTTC. Translated, it gives CASMAWGAYNEQFF.

This clonotype appeared many times. This chain links TRBV7-8 with TRBJ2-4; 11 bases align to TRBD1. The germline V gene has CDR1 SGHVS and CDR2 FQNEAQ. J was trimmed by 6 bases and V by 0 bases; bases with no gene match: 7. The CDR3 runs 17 residues. The CDR3 DNA reads as TGTGCCAGCAGCTTAGCGGCCTTGGGGACAGGGGGAAACATTCAGTACTTC. Translated, it gives CASSLAALGTGGNIQYF.

This clonotype was seen more than once but under ten times. This chain joins TRBV11-2 and TRBJ2-7, with 7 bases identical to TRBD2. Germline assignment: CDR1 SGHAT and CDR2 FQNNGV. The V segment lost 0 bases and the J segment 0 bases; nucleotides outside the gene matches: 8. The CDR3 totals 17 residues. The CDR3 DNA is TGTGCCAGCAGCTTAGATCGGCGGGGGTACAGCTCCTACGAGCAGTACTTC. Its protein product is CASSLDRRGYSSYEQYF.

This clonotype was seen a handful of times. The rearrangement joins TRBV7-2 to TRBJ1-2; D is uncertain. From germline, CDR1 is SGHTA and CDR2 FQGNSA. V lost 0 bases and J lost 5, with 16 bases in between. This CDR3 is 16 amino acids long. The CDR3 reads CASSLAAGPRGYGYTF. CDR3 coding DNA: TGTGCCAGCAGCTTAGCCGCAGGCCCTCGTGGATATGGCTACACCTTC.

Ten or more counts support this clonotype. This chain joins TRBV19 and TRBJ2-2; unclear D gene. In germline, CDR1 is LNHDA, CDR2 SQIVND (reference sequence). The CDR3 contains 12 residues. The V end lost 1 base, the J end lost 8 bases, and 5 bases lay between the germline ends. The CDR3 here is CASSIGLGELFF. CDR3 bases: TGTGCCAGTAGTATAGGTTTGGGGGAGCTGTTTTTT.

The chain uses TRBV7-9 and TRBJ2-5; D unclear. CDR1 SEHNR and CDR2 FQNEAQ come from the germline V gene (reference sequence). V was trimmed by 10 bases and J by 2 bases, leaving 8 bases between them. This CDR3 comprises 11 residues. The DNA for the CDR3 is TGTGCCATAGGGAATCAAGAGACCCAGTACTTC. Translating gives CAIGNQETQYF.

CDR3 sequence reads: CASSYTPSATNEKLFF. DNA for the CDR3: TGTGCCAGCAGTTACACCCCGTCAGCAACTAATGAAAAACTGTTTTTT. J is TRBJ1-4 and V is TRBV6-6; D is uncertain. Germline values: CDR1 MNHNY, CDR2 SVGAGI (reference sequence). Trimming removed 2 bases at V and 0 bases at J, with 10 bases between. This CDR3 region has 16 residues.

V gene TRBV6-5 combines with J gene TRBJ2-5; D call uncertain. The CDR3 loop spans 12 amino acids. CDR1 and CDR2 from the germline V gene are MNHEY and SVGAGI. Trimming cost V 7 bases and J 7 bases, with 13 bases left between them. In DNA form, the CDR3 reads TGTGCCAGCAAGGTTGGAGAAACGACCCAGTACTTC. Protein sequence: CASKVGETTQYF.

This clonotype was seen only a few times. The genes are TRBV6-2 or TRBV6-3 and TRBJ1-5; the D gene is possibly TRBD1 (6 bases). The V gene lost 4 bases and the J gene lost 4 bases, with 14 bases spanning the gap. Germline CDR1 and CDR2: MNHEY and SVGEGT. CDR3 length: 15 amino acids. CDR3 nucleotide sequence: TGTGCCAGCAGTTCCGGCGGGACAAATAATCAGCCCCAGCATTTT. Its protein product is CASSSGGTNNQPQHF.

The CDR3 nucleotides read TGTGCCAGCGCCGGGGGAATTTCTAGAAACTATGGCTACACCTTC. Protein: CASAGGISRNYGYTF. The V gene is TRBV7-9, the J gene TRBJ1-2; D is possibly TRBD1 (5 bases). Per germline, CDR1 SEHNR and CDR2 FQNEAQ (reference sequence). V was cut by 8 bases and J by 2 bases, with 18 bases left in between. This CDR3 region has 15 residues.

The rearrangement links TRBV7-9 to TRBJ1-4; D unclear. Trimming shortened V by 0 bases and J by 2 bases, and 10 bases separated the two germline ends. Germline V gene data show CDR1 as SEHNR and CDR2 as FQNEAQ (reference sequence). The CDR3 is made up of 16 amino acids. The CDR3 DNA follows: TGTGCCAGCAGCTTAGCAGGCAGGCGGACTAATGAAAAACTGTTTTTT. It translates to CASSLAGRRTNEKLFF.

This clonotype was counted a few times. The chain carries TRBV29-1 and TRBJ2-5, with D perhaps given as TRBD1 or TRBD2 (5 bases each). Germline V gene data show CDR1 as SQVTM and CDR2 as ANQGSEA. The CDR3 sequence is 12 residues long. V was cut by 7 bases and J by 3 bases, with 12 bases left in between. DNA for the CDR3: TGCAGCGAAAGGGACGGAAAAGAGACCCAGTACTTC. The encoded protein is CSERDGKETQYF.

The chain employs TRBV6-5 and TRBJ1-4; no reliable D call. Trimming took 5 bases from V and 7 from J, leaving 11 bases between them. Germline CDR1 reads MNHEY; CDR2 reads SVGAGI. This CDR3 has 13 amino acids. CDR3 DNA: TGTGCCAGCAGTCAAGATAACGGTGAAAAACTGTTTTTT. Translated: CASSQDNGEKLFF.

Only a few counts were recorded for this clonotype. The chain couples TRBV20-1 to TRBJ2-3, with TRBD2 matching 8 bases. Losses at the gene ends were 4 bases for V and 2 bases for J; bases not matched to a gene: 8. Looked up from germline, CDR1 is DFQATT and CDR2 is SNEGSKA (reference sequence). The CDR3 has 15 amino acids. The CDR3 sequence: CSANDIAGLTDTQYF. In DNA form, the CDR3 reads TGCAGTGCTAATGATATAGCGGGACTCACAGATACGCAGTATTTT.

This sequence joins TRBV5-1 and TRBJ1-1; D uncertain. This CDR3 spans 11 amino acids. The germline CDR1 and CDR2 sequences are SGHRS and YFSETQ. V dropped 1 base and J dropped 6 bases, with 4 bases sitting between them. The CDR3 here is CASSLNAEAFF. The CDR3 bases are TGCGCCAGCAGCTTGAATGCTGAAGCTTTCTTT.